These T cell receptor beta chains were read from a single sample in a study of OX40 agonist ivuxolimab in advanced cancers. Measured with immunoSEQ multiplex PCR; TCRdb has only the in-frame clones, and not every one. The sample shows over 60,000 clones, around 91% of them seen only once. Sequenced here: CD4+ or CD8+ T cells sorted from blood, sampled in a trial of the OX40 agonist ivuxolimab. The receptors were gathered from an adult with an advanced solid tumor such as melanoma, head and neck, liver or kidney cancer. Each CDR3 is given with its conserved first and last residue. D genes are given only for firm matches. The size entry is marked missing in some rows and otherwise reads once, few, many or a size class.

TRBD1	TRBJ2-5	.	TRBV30	CAWSETGAETQYF	TGTGCCTGGAGCGAGACAGGGGCAGAGACCCAGTACTTC
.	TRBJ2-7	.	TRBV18	CASSLDGTYEQYF	TGTGCCAGCTCACTCGACGGAACCTACGAGCAGTACTTC
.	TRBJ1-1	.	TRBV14	CASSQEGGVPTEAFF	TGTGCCAGCAGCCAAGAAGGGGGGGTCCCCACTGAAGCTTTCTTT
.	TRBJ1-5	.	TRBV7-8	CASSLVTRNQPQHF	TGTGCCAGCAGCTTAGTGACTCGTAATCAGCCCCAGCATTTT
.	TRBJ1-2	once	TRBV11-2	CASSLDLADYYGYTF	TGTGCCAGCAGCTTAGATCTTGCGGATTACTATGGCTACACCTTC
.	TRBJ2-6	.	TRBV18	CASSPGSGANVLTF	TGTGCCAGCTCACCAGGGTCTGGGGCCAACGTCCTGACTTTC
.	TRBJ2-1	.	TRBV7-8	CASSLRGASYNEQFF	TGTGCCAGCAGCTTACGCGGGGCCTCCTACAATGAGCAGTTCTTC
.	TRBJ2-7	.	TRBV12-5	CASGGTFYEQYF	TGTGCTAGTGGTGGGACCTTCTACGAGCAGTACTTC
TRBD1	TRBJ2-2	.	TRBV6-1	CASSTWTGHTGELFF	TGTGCCAGCAGTACATGGACAGGGCACACCGGGGAGCTGTTTTTT
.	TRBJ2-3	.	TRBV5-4	CASSLALLVGTDTQYF	TGTGCCAGCAGCTTAGCCTTACTCGTGGGCACAGATACGCAGTATTTT
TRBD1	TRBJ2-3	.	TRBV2	CASLRQGGTDTQYF	TGTGCCAGCCTAAGACAGGGGGGGACAGATACGCAGTATTTT
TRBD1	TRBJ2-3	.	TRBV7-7	CASSPGQGADTQYF	TGTGCCAGCAGCCCGGGACAGGGCGCAGATACGCAGTATTTT
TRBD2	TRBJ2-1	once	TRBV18	CASSPPGLAGGNEQFF	TGTGCCAGCTCACCTCCGGGACTAGCGGGAGGGAATGAGCAGTTCTTC
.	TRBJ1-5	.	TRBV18	CASSPGQGRANQPQHF	TGTGCCAGCTCACCAGGACAAGGGAGGGCCAATCAGCCCCAGCATTTT
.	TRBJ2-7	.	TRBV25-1	CASSPLGTTYEQYF	TGTGCCAGCAGCCCCCTTGGTACTACCTACGAGCAGTACTTC
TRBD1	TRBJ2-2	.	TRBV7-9	CASGRGSGRYTGELFF	TGTGCCAGCGGCAGGGGGAGCGGACGGTACACCGGGGAGCTGTTTTTT
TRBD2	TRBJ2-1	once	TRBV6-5	CASSYSGGRAGEQFF	TGTGCCAGCAGTTACTCCGGCGGGAGGGCCGGGGAGCAGTTCTTC
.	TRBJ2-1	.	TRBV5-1	CASSFADSYNEQFF	TGCGCCAGCAGCTTTGCGGACTCCTACAATGAGCAGTTCTTC
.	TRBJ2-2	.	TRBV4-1	CASSQDTGSWVTGELFF	TGCGCCAGCAGCCAGGATACAGGTAGTTGGGTCACCGGGGAGCTGTTTTTT
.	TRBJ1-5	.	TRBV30	CAWSKGMGNQPQHF	TGTGCCTGGAGTAAGGGTATGGGCAATCAGCCCCAGCATTTT
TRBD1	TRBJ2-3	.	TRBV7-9	CASSLVQGAWTDTQYF	TGTGCCAGCAGCTTAGTCCAGGGGGCTTGGACAGATACGCAGTATTTT
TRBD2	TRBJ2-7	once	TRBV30	CAWNFGGGPSEQYF	TGTGCCTGGAACTTCGGGGGAGGGCCCTCCGAGCAGTACTTC
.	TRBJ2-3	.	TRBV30	CAWMGKVVSTDTQYF	TGTGCCTGGATGGGGAAGGTAGTAAGCACAGATACGCAGTATTTT
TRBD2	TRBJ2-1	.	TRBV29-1	CSVDGRGRNNEQFF	TGCAGCGTAGACGGGAGGGGACGGAACAATGAGCAGTTCTTC
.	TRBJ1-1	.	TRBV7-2	CASSLASLSNTEAFF	TGTGCCAGCAGCTTAGCTTCCCTATCGAACACTGAAGCTTTCTTT
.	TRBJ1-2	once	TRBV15	CATSRDHYGYTF	TGTGCCACCAGCAGGGACCACTATGGCTACACCTTC
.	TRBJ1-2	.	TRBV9	CASSEEGGQLGFYGYTF	TGTGCCAGCAGCGAGGAGGGGGGGCAGCTTGGGTTCTATGGCTACACCTTC
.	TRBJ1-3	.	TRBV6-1	CASSEQGYSGNTIYF	TGTGCCAGCAGTGAACAGGGTTACTCTGGAAACACCATATATTTT
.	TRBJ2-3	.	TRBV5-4	CASSLVPEDTQYF	TGTGCCAGCAGCTTGGTACCAGAAGATACGCAGTATTTT
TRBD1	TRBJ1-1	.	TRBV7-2	CASSLVVGQGGEAFF	TGTGCCAGCAGCTTAGTTGTAGGACAGGGTGGTGAAGCTTTCTTT
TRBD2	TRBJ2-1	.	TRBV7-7	CASSSGGRRPYNEQFF	TGTGCCAGCAGCTCGGGAGGGCGAAGGCCCTACAATGAGCAGTTCTTC
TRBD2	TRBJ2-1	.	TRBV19	CASSIQGLAGANEQFF	TGTGCCAGTAGTATCCAGGGACTAGCGGGAGCGAATGAGCAGTTCTTC
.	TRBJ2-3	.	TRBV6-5	CASSSGRLFPDTQYF	TGTGCCAGCAGTTCGGGACGGCTATTTCCAGATACGCAGTATTTT
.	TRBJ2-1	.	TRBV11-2	CASTRETNNNEQFF	TGTGCCAGCACCAGGGAAACAAATAACAATGAGCAGTTCTTC
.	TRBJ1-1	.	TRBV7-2	CASRQGGADTEAFF	TGTGCCAGCAGACAGGGTGGAGCGGACACTGAAGCTTTCTTT
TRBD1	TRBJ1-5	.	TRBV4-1	CASSLTRGYNQPQHF	TGCGCCAGCAGCCTCACCAGGGGGTATAATCAGCCCCAGCATTTT
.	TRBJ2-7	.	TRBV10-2	CASRGGVSWDYEQYF	TGCGCCAGCAGGGGGGGAGTATCTTGGGACTACGAGCAGTACTTC
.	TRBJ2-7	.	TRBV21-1	CASPEPPSYEQYF	TGTGCCAGCCCCGAGCCGCCTTCCTACGAGCAGTACTTC
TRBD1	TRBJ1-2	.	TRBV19	CASSVQGASGYTF	TGTGCCAGTAGTGTACAGGGGGCGAGTGGCTACACCTTC
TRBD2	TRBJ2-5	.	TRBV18	CASSPGLAGGTQYF	TGTGCCAGCTCACCCGGACTAGCGGGAGGGACCCAGTACTTC
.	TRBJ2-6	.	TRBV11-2	CASSLTGATSGANVLTF	TGTGCCAGCAGCTTAACCGGGGCAACCTCTGGGGCCAACGTCCTGACTTTC
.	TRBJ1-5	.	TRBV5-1	CASSLGGRNQPQHF	TGCGCCAGCAGCTTGGGCGGACGCAATCAGCCCCAGCATTTT
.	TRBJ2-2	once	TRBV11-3	CASSLDRASTGELFF	TGTGCCAGCAGCTTAGACAGGGCATCTACCGGGGAGCTGTTTTTT
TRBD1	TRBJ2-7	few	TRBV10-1	CASSLGTGVLYEQYF	TGCGCCAGCAGCCTAGGGACAGGGGTACTCTACGAGCAGTACTTC
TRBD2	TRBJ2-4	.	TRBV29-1	CSVVGGAGGQNIQYF	TGCAGCGTGGTAGGGGGAGCGGGAGGGCAAAACATTCAGTACTTC
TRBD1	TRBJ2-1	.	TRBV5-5	CASSLGQGVRAYNEQFF	TGTGCCAGCAGCTTGGGACAGGGGGTAAGGGCATACAATGAGCAGTTCTTC
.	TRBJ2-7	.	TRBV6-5	CASSGLPIYEQYF	TGTGCCAGCTCGGGACTGCCTATCTACGAGCAGTACTTC
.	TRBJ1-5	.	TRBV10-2	CASRRQGRNQPQHF	TGCGCCAGTCGGCGGCAGGGCAGGAATCAGCCCCAGCATTTT
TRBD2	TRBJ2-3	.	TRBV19	CASSAQLAGTRTDTQYF	TGTGCCAGTAGTGCCCAGTTAGCGGGGACCCGCACAGATACGCAGTATTTT
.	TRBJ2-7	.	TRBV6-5	CASSYSSEQYF	TGTGCCAGCAGTTACTCGAGCGAGCAGTACTTC
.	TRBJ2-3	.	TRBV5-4	CASSLASTDTQYF	TGTGCCAGCAGCTTGGCCTCAACAGATACGCAGTATTTT
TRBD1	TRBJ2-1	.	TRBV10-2	CASLDRVASGEQFF	TGCGCCAGCCTCGACAGGGTGGCCTCTGGTGAGCAGTTCTTC
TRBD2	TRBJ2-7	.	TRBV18	CASSSTGTSTYEQYF	TGTGCCAGCTCATCCACCGGGACTAGCACTTACGAGCAGTACTTC